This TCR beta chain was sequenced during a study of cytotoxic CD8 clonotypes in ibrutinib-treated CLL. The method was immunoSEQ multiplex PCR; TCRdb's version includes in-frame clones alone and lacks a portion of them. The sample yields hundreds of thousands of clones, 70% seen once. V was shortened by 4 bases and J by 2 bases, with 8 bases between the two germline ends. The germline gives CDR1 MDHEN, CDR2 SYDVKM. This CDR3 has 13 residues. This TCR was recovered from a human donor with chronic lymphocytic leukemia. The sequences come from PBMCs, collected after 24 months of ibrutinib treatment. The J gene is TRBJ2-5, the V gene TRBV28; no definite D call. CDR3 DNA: TGTGCCAGCAGTTGGGGATTGCAAGAGACCCAGTACTTC. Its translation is CASSWGLQETQYF.